This TCR beta chain derives from a study of blood T cell repertoires in COVID-19. At the level of the study: T cells, B-cell-depleted T cells, or PBMCs provided the cDNA or gDNA that served as material.

TCRdb's copy holds only in-frame clones and misses some; the assay was immunoSEQ multiplex PCR. Of 150,000 to 200,000 clones listed, approximately 80% are singletons. The study drew participants aged about 18 to 95 years from roughly 25 US areas. Assignments of participants to cohorts depended upon their own reported clinical history. Participants in the exposed group had met a COVID-19 case in the 2 weeks before joining the study. The sequence came from a man in his 60s who had been exposed to COVID-19. The sequencing sample was made of PBMCs or T cells enriched from blood (not recorded which).

The CDR3 is CASSITGGNTGELFF. The DNA for the CDR3 is TGTGCCAGCAGTATCACAGGGGGGAATACCGGGGAGCTGTTTTTT. V usage is TRBV25-1 and J usage is TRBJ2-2; 8 bases line up with TRBD1. CDR1 is MGHDK and CDR2 is SYGVNS in the germline V gene. The V gene end was trimmed by 5 bases and the J gene end by 5 bases; junction bases not matched to a gene: 7. The CDR3 sequence is 15 residues long.